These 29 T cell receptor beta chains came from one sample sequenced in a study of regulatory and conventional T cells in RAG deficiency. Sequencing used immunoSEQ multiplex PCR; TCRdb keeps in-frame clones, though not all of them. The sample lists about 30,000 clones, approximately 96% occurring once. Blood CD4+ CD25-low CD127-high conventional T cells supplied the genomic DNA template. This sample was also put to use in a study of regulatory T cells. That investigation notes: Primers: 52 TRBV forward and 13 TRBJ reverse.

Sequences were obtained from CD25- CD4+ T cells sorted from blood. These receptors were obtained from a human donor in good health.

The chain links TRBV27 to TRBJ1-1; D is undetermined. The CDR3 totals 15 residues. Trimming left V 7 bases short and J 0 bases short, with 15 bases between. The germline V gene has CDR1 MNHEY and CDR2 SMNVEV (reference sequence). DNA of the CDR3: TGTGCCAGCAAGTCTTGGCAGATCATGAACACTGAAGCTTTCTTT. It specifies CASKSWQIMNTEAFF.

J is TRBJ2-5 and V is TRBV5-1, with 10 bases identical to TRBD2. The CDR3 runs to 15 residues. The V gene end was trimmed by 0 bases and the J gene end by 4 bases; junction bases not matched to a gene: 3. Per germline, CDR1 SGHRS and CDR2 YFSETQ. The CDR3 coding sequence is TGCGCCAGCAGCTTGGGGTCTAGCGGGGGAGAGACCCAGTACTTC. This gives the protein CASSLGSSGGETQYF.

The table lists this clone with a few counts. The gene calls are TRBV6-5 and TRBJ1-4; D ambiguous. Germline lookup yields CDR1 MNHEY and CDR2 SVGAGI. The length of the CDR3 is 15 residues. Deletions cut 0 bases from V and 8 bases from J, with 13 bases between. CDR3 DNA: TGTGCCAGCAGTTACTCGAGGGTACAGCCCGAAAAACTGTTTTTT. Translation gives CASSYSRVQPEKLFF.

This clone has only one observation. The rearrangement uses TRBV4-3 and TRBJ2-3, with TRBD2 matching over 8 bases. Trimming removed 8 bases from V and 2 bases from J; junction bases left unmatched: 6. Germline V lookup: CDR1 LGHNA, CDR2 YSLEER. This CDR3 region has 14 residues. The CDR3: CASAGTRTTDTQYF. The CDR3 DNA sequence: TGCGCCAGCGCAGGGACTAGGACCACAGATACGCAGTATTTT.

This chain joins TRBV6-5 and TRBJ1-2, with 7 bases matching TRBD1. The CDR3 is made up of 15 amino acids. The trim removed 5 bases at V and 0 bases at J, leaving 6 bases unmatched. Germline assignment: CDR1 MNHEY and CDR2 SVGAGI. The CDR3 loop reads CASSRQGNSNYGYTF. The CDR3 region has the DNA TGTGCCAGCAGTCGACAGGGAAATTCTAACTATGGCTACACCTTC.

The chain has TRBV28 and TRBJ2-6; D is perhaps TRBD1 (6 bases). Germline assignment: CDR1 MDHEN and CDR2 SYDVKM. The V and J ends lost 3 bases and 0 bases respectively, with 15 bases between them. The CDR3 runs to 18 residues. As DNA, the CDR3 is TGTGCCAGCAGTTTTTCAAAAGCCAGGGGCTCTGGGGCCAACGTCCTGACTTTC. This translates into CASSFSKARGSGANVLTF.

CDR3 in DNA: TGTGCCAGCAGTGATCCTCGACAGGTTGGCAACACCATATATTTT. It encodes CASSDPRQVGNTIYF. The chain couples TRBV25-1 to TRBJ1-3; tentative D call: TRBD1 (6 bases). The CDR3 is 15 residues long. Between the trimmed V and J ends, which lost 3 bases and 7 bases, there was a span of 16 bases. Germline assignment: CDR1 MGHDK and CDR2 SYGVNS. Filled out from reference TRBV25-1 and TRBJ1-3, the complete variable domain reads EADIYQTPRYLVIGTGKKITLECSQTMGHDKMYWYQQDPGMELHLIHYSYGVNSTEKGDLSSESTVSRIRTEHFPLTLESARPSHTSQYLCASSDPRQVGNTIYFGEGSWLTVV.

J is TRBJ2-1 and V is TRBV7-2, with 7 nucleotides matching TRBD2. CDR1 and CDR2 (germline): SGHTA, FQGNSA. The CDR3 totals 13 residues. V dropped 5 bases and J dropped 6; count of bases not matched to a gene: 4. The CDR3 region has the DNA TGTGCCAGCAGCCCGGGGGGTATCAATGAGCAGTTCTTC. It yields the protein CASSPGGINEQFF. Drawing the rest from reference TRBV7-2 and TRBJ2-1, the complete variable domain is GAGVSQSPSNKVTEKGKDVELRCDPISGHTALYWYRQSLGQGLEFLIYFQGNSAPDKSGLPSDRFSAERTGGSVSTLTIQRTQQEDSAVYLCASSPGGINEQFFGPGTRLTVL.

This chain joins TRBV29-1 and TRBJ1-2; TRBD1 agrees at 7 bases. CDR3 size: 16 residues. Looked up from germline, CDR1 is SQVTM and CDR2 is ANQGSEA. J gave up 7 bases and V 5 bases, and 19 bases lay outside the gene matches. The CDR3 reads CSVRTDRHPITLGYTF. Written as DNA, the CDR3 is TGCAGCGTTCGGACGGACAGGCACCCAATCACCCTTGGCTACACCTTC.

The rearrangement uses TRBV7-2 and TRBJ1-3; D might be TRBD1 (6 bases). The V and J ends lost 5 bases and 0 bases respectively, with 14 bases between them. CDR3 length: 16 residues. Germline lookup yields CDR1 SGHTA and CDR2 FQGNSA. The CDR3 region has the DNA TGTGCCAGCAGCCTCGTGCAGGGGAACTCTGGAAACACCATATATTTT. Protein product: CASSLVQGNSGNTIYF.

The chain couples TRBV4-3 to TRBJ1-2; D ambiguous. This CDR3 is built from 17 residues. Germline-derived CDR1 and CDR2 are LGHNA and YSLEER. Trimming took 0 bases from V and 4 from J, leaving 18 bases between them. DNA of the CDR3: TGCGCCAGCAGCCAAGATCGAGCGGCCGACACCTTCTATGGCTACACCTTC. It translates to CASSQDRAADTFYGYTF.

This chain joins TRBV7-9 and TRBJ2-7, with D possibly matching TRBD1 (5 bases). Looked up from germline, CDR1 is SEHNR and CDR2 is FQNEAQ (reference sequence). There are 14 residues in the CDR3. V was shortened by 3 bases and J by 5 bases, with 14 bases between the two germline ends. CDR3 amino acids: CASSFKGQGNEQYF. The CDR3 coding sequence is TGTGCCAGCAGCTTTAAGGGGCAGGGTAACGAGCAGTACTTC.

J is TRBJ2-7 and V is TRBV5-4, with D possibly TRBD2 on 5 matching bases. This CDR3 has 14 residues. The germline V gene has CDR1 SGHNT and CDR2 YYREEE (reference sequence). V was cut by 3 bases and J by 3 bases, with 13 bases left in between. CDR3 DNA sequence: TGTGCCAGCAGCTCACTAGAGGGTTTCTACGAGCAGTACTTC. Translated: CASSSLEGFYEQYF.

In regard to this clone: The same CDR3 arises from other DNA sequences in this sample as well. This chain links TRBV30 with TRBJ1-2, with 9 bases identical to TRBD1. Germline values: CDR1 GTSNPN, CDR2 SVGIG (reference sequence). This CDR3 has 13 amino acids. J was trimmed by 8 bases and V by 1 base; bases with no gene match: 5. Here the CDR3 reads CAWSGGTGYGYTF. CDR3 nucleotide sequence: TGTGCCTGGAGTGGAGGGACAGGGTACGGCTACACCTTC.

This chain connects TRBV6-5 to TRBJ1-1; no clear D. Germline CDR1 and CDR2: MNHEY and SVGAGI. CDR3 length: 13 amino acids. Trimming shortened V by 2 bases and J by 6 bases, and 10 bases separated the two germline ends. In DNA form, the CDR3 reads TGTGCCAGCAGTTACGACAAGTTGGCTGAAGCTTTCTTT. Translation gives CASSYDKLAEAFF.

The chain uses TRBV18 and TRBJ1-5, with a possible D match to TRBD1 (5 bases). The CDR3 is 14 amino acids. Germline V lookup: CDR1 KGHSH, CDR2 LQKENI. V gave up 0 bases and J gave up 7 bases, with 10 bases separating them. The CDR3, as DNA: TGTGCCAGCTCACCACCGGGAGGGGCGCAGCCCCAGCATTTT. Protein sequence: CASSPPGGAQPQHF.

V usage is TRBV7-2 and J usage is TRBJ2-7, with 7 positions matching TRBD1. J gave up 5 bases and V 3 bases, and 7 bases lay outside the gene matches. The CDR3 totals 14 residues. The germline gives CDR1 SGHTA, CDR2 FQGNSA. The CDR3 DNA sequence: TGTGCCAGCAGCTTCCAAGGGGGCAGCCACGAGCAGTACTTC. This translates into CASSFQGGSHEQYF.

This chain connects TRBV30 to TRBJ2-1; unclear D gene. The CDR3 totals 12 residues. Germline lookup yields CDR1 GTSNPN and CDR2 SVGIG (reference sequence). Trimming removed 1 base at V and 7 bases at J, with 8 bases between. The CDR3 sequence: CAWSDRGNEQFF. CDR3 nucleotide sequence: TGTGCCTGGAGTGATAGAGGAAATGAGCAGTTCTTC.

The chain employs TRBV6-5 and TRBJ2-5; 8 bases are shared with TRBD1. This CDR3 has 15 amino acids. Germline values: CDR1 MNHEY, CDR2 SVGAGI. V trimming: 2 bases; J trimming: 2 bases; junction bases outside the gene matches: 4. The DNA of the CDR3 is TGTGCCAGCAGTTACGGAGGGACAGGACAAGAGACCCAGTACTTC. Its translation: CASSYGGTGQETQYF.

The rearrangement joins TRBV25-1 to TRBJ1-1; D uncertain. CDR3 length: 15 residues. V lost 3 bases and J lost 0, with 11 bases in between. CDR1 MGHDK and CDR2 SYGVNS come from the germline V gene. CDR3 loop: CASSEGGMMNTEAFF. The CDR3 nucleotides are TGTGCCAGCAGTGAGGGAGGTATGATGAACACTGAAGCTTTCTTT.

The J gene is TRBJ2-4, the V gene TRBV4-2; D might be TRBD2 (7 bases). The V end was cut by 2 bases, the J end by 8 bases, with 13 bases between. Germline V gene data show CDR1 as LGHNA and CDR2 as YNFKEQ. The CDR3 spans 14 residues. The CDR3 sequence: CASSQRGGWDIQYF. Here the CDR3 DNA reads TGTGCCAGCAGCCAAAGGGGGGGGTGGGACATTCAGTACTTC.

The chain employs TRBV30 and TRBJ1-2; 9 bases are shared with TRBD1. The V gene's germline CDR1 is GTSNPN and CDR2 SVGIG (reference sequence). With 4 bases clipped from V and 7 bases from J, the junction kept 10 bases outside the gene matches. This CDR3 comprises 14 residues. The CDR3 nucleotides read TGTGCCTGGACCAATAGGGGACAGGGAGGTGGCTACACCTTC. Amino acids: CAWTNRGQGGGYTF. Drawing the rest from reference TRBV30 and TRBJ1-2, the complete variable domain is SQTIHQWPATLVQPVGSPLSLECTVEGTSNPNLYWYRQAAGRGLQLLFYSVGIGQISSEVPQNLSASRPQDRQFILSSKKLLLSDSGFYLCAWTNRGQGGGYTFGSGTRLTVV.

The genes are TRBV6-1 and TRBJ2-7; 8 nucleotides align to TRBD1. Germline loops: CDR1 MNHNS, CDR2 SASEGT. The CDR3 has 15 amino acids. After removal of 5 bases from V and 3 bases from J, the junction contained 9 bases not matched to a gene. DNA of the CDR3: TGTGCCAGCAGTCCAACGGGACAGGCCCACTACGAGCAGTACTTC. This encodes CASSPTGQAHYEQYF.

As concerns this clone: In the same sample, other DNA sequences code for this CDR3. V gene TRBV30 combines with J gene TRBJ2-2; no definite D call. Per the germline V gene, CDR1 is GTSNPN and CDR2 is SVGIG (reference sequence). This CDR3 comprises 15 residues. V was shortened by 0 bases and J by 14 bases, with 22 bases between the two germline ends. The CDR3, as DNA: TGTGCCTGGAGTGTAGAGTTGAGTGAGGTATCAAGTCTGTTTTTT. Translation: CAWSVELSEVSSLFF.

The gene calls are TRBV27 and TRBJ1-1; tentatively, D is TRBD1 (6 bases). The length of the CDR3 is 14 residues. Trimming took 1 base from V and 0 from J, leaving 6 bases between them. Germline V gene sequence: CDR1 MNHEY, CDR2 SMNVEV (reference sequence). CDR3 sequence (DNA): TGTGCCAGCAGTTTATGGGGGCTGAACACTGAAGCTTTCTTT. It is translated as CASSLWGLNTEAFF.

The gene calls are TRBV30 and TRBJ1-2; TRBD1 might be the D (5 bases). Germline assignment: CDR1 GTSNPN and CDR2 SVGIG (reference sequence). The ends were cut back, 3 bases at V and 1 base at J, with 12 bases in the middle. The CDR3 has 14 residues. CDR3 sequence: CAWRLKGVNYGYTF. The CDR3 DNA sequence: TGTGCCTGGAGACTTAAAGGGGTTAACTATGGCTACACCTTC.

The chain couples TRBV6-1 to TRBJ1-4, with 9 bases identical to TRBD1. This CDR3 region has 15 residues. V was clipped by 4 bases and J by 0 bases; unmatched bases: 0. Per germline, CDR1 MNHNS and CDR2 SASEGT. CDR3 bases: TGTGCCAGCAGTGGGACAGGGGCAACTAATGAAAAACTGTTTTTT. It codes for CASSGTGATNEKLFF.

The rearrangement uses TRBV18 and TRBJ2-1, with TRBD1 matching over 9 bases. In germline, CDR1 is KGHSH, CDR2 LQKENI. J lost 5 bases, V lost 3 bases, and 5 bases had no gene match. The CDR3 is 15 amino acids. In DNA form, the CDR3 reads TGTGCCAGCTCACCCGCGGGACAGGGAAACAATGAGCAGTTCTTC. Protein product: CASSPAGQGNNEQFF. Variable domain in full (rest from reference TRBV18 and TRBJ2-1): NAGVMQNPRHLVRRRGQEARLRCSPMKGHSHVYWYRQLPEEGLKFMVYLQKENIIDESGMPKERFSAEFPKEGPSILRIQQVVRGDSAAYFCASSPAGQGNNEQFFGPGTRLTVL.

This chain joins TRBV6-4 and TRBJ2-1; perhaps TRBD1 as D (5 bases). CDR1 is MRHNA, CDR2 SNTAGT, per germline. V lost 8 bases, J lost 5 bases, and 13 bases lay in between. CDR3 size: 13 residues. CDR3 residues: CASGRTLNNEQFF. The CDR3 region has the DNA TGTGCCAGCGGAAGGACATTAAACAATGAGCAGTTCTTC.